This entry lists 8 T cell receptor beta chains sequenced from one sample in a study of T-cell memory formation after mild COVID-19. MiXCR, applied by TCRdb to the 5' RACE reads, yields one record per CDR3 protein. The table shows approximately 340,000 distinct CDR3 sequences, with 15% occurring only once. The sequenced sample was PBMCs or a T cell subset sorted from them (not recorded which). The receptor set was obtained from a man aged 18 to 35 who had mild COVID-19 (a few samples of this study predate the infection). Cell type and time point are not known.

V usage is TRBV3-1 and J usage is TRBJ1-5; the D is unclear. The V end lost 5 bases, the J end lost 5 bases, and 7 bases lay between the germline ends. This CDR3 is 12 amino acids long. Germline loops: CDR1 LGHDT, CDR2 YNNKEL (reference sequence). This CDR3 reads CASSNSHQPQHF. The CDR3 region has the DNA TGTGCCAGCAGCAACAGCCATCAGCCCCAGCATTTT.

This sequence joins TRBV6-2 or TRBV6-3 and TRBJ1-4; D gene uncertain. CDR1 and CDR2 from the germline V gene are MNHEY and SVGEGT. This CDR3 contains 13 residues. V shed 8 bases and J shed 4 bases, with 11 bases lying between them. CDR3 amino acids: CASYGNFNEKLFF. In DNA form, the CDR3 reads TGTGCCAGCTACGGGAACTTTAATGAAAAACTGTTTTTT.

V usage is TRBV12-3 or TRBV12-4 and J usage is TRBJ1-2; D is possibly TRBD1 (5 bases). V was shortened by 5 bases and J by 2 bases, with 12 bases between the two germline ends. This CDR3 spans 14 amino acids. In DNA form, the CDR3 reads TGTGCCAGCAGTGCGACAGAGGCCAACTATGGCTACACCTTC. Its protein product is CASSATEANYGYTF.

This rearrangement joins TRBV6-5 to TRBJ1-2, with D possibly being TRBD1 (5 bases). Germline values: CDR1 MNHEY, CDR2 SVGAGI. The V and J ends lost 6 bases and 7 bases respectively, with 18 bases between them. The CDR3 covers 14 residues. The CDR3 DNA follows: TGTGCCAGCAGAGGCCCAGGGACCCTCTTTGGCTACACCTTC. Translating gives CASRGPGTLFGYTF.

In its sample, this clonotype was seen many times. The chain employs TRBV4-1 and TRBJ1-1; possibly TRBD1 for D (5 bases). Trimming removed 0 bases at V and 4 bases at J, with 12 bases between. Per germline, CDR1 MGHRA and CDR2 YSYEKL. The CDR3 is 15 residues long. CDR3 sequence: CASSQEGTLGTEAFF. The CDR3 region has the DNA TGCGCCAGCAGCCAAGAGGGGACCTTGGGCACTGAAGCTTTCTTT.

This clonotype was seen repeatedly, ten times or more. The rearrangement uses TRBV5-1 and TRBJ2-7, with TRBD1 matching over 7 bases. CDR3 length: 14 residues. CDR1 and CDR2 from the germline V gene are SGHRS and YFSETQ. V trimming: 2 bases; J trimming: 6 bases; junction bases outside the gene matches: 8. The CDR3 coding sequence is TGCGCCAGCAGCTTCCAACAGGGGTCGGGCGAGCAGTACTTC. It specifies CASSFQQGSGEQYF.

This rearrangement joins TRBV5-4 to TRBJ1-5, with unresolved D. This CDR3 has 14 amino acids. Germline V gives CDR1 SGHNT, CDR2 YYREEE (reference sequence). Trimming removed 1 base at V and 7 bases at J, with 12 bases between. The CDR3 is CASSLRKSRQPQHF. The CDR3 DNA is TGTGCCAGCAGCTTGCGGAAGTCCAGGCAGCCCCAGCATTTT.

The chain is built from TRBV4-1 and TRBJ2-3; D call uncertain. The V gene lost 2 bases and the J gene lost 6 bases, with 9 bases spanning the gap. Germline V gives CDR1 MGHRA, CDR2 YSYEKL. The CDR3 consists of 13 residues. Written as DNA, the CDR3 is TGCGCCAGCAGCCAACTAGGTCCCGATACGCAGTATTTT. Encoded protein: CASSQLGPDTQYF.